These T cell receptor beta chains were read from a single sample in a study of CD8+ T cells in alopecia areata. Generated by immunoSEQ multiplex PCR, the TCRdb table keeps only in-frame clones and is missing some. The data show about 210,000 clones, with around 43% seen just once and approximately 2.9% held by the top ten. The source material was CD4+ T cells sorted from blood, sampled at approximately week 37, from a patient treated with tofacitinib. The receptor set was obtained from a human donor with alopecia areata. Both conserved end residues are part of each CDR3. A D gene is named only where the DNA matches it firmly. Some rows mark clone size as missing; the rest say once, few, many or name a class of expanded clone.

clone size,V gene,J gene,D gene,CDR3 DNA,CDR3 protein
NA,TRBV18,TRBJ2-5,NA,TGTGCCAGCTCACCATCGGACACCCGGGGGCAGTACTTC,CASSPSDTRGQYF
few,TRBV10-3,TRBJ2-7,NA,TGTGCCATCAGGGATTGGGGCGCCGAGCAGTACTTC,CAIRDWGAEQYF
NA,TRBV15,TRBJ2-1,TRBD1,TGTGCCACCAGTAAGGGGGCGCGCAATGAGCAGTTCTTC,CATSKGARNEQFF
NA,TRBV4-3,TRBJ1-1,NA,TGCGCCAGCAGCCTGAGGGGTGGGAACACTGAAGCTTTCTTT,CASSLRGGNTEAFF
NA,TRBV5-6,TRBJ2-1,NA,TGTGCCAGCACCCGCCGTTGGGATCGCGGTTCCTACAATGAGCAGTTCTTC,CASTRRWDRGSYNEQFF
few,TRBV20-1,TRBJ2-1,NA,TGCAGTAGGGCTTTTCTCAATGAGCAGTTCTTC,CSRAFLNEQFF
NA,TRBV29-1,TRBJ1-2,TRBD1,TGCTGCGTTATTGTACAGGGGGCTTATGGCTACACCTTC,CCVIVQGAYGYTF
NA,TRBV29-1,TRBJ2-7,TRBD1,TGCAGCGCCTACAGGGGAAAGGGCGAGCAGTACTTC,CSAYRGKGEQYF
many,TRBV28,TRBJ2-5,NA,TGTGCCAGCACCCTAGGAGCGGCGTACCAAGAGACCCAGTACTTC,CASTLGAAYQETQYF
NA,TRBV18,TRBJ2-1,NA,TGTGCCAGCTCACCCGGCAGAAAACGCGAGCAGTTCTTC,CASSPGRKREQFF
few,TRBV7-2,TRBJ2-5,TRBD2,TGTGCCAGCAGCCTCGGACTAGCGGAAGAGACCCAGTACTTC,CASSLGLAEETQYF
few,TRBV4-2,TRBJ1-5,NA,TGTGCCAGCAGCCAAGGGCGGGGGGGCAATCAGCCCCAGCATTTT,CASSQGRGGNQPQHF
NA,TRBV7-2,TRBJ2-3,TRBD2,TGTGCCAGCAGCGTTGATAGCGGGAGTCCCCTGCCTCCGCAGTATTTT,CASSVDSGSPLPPQYF
NA,TRBV29-1,TRBJ2-1,TRBD2,TGCAGCGTTGCTGTGGCGACTAGCGGGGGCCAGGGGCAGTTCTTC,CSVAVATSGGQGQFF
NA,TRBV29-1,TRBJ1-2,NA,TGCAGCGTTGAAGACAGGGCCTCTGGCTACACCTTC,CSVEDRASGYTF
NA,TRBV5-1,TRBJ1-1,NA,TGCGCCAGCAGCCGGTTATCAGGGACTGAAGCTTTCTTT,CASSRLSGTEAFF
few,TRBV10-3,TRBJ2-7,NA,TGTGCCATCGCCGGTGGGGTTGCATACGAGCAGTACTTC,CAIAGGVAYEQYF
NA,TRBV5-1,TRBJ2-6,TRBD1,TGCGCCAGCAGCTGGATGGGACAGGGGTCATCTGGGGCCAACGTCCTGACTTTC,CASSWMGQGSSGANVLTF
few,TRBV5-6,TRBJ1-5,NA,TGTGCCAGCAGCTTGAATCATCGGGAGCCCCAGCATTTT,CASSLNHREPQHF
NA,TRBV6-1,TRBJ1-5,NA,TGTGCCAGCAGTGAAGCCTTAAGGGGGCCCCAGCATTTT,CASSEALRGPQHF
NA,TRBV5-1,TRBJ1-1,NA,TGCGCCAGCAGCCCTAGGTCCCAGGGGTTGGGGACTGAAGCTTTCTTT,CASSPRSQGLGTEAFF
NA,TRBV19,TRBJ1-1,NA,TGTGCCAGTAGTATCGGTTGGAACACTGAAGCTTTCTTT,CASSIGWNTEAFF
few,TRBV29-1,TRBJ2-4,NA,TGCAGCGTTGAAGTGCGGGCAGGGGTAACCAAAAACATTCAGTACTTC,CSVEVRAGVTKNIQYF
NA,TRBV7-2,TRBJ2-1,TRBD2,TGTGCCAGCAGCCACGGGGGGAGGGAAAGTGAGCAGTTCTTC,CASSHGGRESEQFF
many,TRBV7-9,TRBJ2-3,NA,TGTGCCAGCACCCTGTCTACCGACCTGCAGTATTTT,CASTLSTDLQYF
NA,TRBV2,TRBJ2-2,TRBD2,TGTGCCAGCAGATCCCTAGCGGCCGGGGAGCTGTTTTTT,CASRSLAAGELFF
NA,TRBV4-3,TRBJ2-7,TRBD2,TGCGCCAGCAGCCAAGCCCGGGGGAGGGAACAGTACTTC,CASSQARGREQYF
NA,TRBV19,TRBJ1-5,TRBD1,TGTGCCAGTAGACCAGAGTGGGGGACAGGGAACCAGCCCCAGCATTTT,CASRPEWGTGNQPQHF
NA,TRBV29-1,TRBJ1-5,NA,TGCAGCGTGTATACGGATTTAAATCAGCCCCAGCATTTT,CSVYTDLNQPQHF
NA,TRBV10-3,TRBJ1-4,NA,TGTGCCATCACCCGGGACCCCGAGGTGGCGGAACTGTTTTTT,CAITRDPEVAELFF
NA,TRBV25-1,TRBJ2-5,NA,TGTGCCAGCAGTGTTGGAGGGTCTCAAGAGACCCAGTACTTC,CASSVGGSQETQYF